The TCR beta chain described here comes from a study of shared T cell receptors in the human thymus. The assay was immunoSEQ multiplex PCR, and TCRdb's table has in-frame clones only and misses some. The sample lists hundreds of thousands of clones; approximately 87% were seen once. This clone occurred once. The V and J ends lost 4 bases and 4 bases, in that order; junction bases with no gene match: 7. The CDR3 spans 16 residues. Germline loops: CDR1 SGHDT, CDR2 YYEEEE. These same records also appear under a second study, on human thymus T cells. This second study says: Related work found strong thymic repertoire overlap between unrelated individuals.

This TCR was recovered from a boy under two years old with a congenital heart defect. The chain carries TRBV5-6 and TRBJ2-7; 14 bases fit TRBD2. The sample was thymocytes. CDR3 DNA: TGTGCCAGCAGCCCCCTGACTAGCGGGGGGGGGTACGAGCAGTACTTC. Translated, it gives CASSPLTSGGGYEQYF.